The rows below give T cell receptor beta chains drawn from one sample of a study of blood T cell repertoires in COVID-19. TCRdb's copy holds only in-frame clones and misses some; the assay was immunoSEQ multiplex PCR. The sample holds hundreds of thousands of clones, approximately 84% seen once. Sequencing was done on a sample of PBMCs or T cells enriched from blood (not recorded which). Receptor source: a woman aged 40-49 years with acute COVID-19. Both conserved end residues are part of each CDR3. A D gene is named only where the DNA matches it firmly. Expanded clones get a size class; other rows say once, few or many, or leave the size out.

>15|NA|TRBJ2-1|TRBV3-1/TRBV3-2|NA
CASSQFQEGSNEQFF
TGTGCCAGCAGCCAATTCCAGGAGGGGAGCAATGAGCAGTTCTTC
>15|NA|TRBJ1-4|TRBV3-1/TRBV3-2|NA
CASSHRTVAAEKLFF
TGTGCCAGCAGCCACCGGACAGTTGCGGCTGAAAAACTGTTTTTT
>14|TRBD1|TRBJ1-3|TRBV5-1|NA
CASSITGVGNTIYF
TGCGCCAGCAGCATCACAGGGGTAGGAAACACCATATATTTT
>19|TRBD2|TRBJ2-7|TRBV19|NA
CASSAAGGLAGPGAYEQYF
TGTGCCAGTAGTGCTGCTGGGGGCCTAGCGGGACCGGGCGCCTACGAGCAGTACTTC
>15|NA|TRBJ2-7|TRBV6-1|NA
CASSERFGATYEQYF
TGTGCCAGCAGTGAAAGGTTTGGAGCAACCTACGAGCAGTACTTC
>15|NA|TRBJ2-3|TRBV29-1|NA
CSVEENTKSTDTQYF
TGCAGCGTTGAAGAAAACACGAAAAGCACAGATACGCAGTATTTT
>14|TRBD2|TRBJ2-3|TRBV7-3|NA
CASSLIAGVDTQYF
TGTGCCAGCAGCTTAATAGCGGGAGTTGATACGCAGTATTTT
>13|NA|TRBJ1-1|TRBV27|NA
CASRIGQYTEAFF
TGTGCCAGCAGGATCGGACAGTACACTGAAGCTTTCTTT
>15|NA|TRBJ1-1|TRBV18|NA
CASSRPGIENTEAFF
TGTGCCAGCTCACGCCCGGGGATCGAGAACACTGAAGCTTTCTTT
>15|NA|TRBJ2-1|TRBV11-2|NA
CASSPKSRSYNEQFF
TGTGCCAGCAGCCCGAAATCTAGGTCCTACAATGAGCAGTTCTTC
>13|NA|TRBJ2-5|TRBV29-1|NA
CSAAGIPRETQYF
TGCAGCGCCGCCGGGATCCCAAGGGAGACCCAGTACTTC
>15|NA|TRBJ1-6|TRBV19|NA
CASRVVGQNNSPLHF
TGTGCCAGTAGGGTAGTTGGGCAGAATAATTCACCCCTCCACTTT
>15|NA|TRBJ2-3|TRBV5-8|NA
CASAAGDSGTDTQYF
TGTGCCAGCGCGGCAGGGGATAGTGGCACAGATACGCAGTATTTT
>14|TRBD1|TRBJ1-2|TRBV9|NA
CASSVAGQFYGYTF
TGTGCCAGCAGCGTGGCGGGACAGTTCTATGGCTACACCTTC
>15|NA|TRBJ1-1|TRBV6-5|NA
CASSILGVSGTEAFF
TGTGCCAGCAGTATCCTGGGAGTGAGCGGCACTGAAGCTTTCTTT
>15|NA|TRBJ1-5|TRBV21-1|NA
CASSSREPPNQPQHF
TGTGCCAGCAGCAGTCGGGAGCCCCCCAATCAGCCCCAGCATTTT
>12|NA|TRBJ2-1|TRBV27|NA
CASANAGNEQFF
TGTGCCAGCGCGAATGCGGGCAATGAGCAGTTCTTC
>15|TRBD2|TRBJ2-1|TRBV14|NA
CASSQVSGSWGEQFF
TGTGCCAGCAGCCAAGTTAGCGGGAGTTGGGGTGAGCAGTTCTTC
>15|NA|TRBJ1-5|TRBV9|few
CASSRDVASNQPQHF
TGTGCCAGCAGCCGGGATGTGGCCAGCAATCAGCCCCAGCATTTT
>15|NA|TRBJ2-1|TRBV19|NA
CASSIPGIYNNEQFF
TGTGCCAGTAGTATACCGGGAATTTATAACAATGAGCAGTTCTTC
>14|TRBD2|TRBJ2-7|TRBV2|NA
CASSRERERYEQYF
TGTGCCAGCAGTCGTGAGCGGGAGAGATACGAGCAGTACTTC
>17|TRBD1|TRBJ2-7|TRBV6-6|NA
CASSRSLPGQGAYEQYF
TGTGCCAGCAGTCGTTCTCTTCCGGGACAGGGTGCCTACGAGCAGTACTTC